The next 19 T cell receptor beta chains were all read from a single sample in a study of regulatory T cells in long-lasting Graves disease. CDR3-region Arm-PCR and iRepertoire HTBI primers produced the TCR beta libraries. TCRdb re-analysed the multiplex PCR reads in MiXCR, keeping a single row per CDR3 protein. In the table there are roughly 400,000 distinct CDR3 sequences, around 16% of which are singletons. Described time point: newly diagnosed GD, antithyroid drugs for less than 3 months. The TCR library used RNA extracted from PBMCs. These same data were also listed under a study on T cells in Graves' hyperthyroidism and ophthalmopathy.

The specimen was peripheral blood mononuclear cells (PBMCs), collected at new diagnosis, from a patient treated with antithyroid drugs. All receptors come from a woman between 40 and 50 years old with Graves disease.

This clonotype was seen repeatedly, ten times or more. The chain recombines TRBV2 with TRBJ1-1; D is perhaps TRBD1 (6 bases). The V gene's germline CDR1 is SNHLY and CDR2 FYNNEI. The CDR3 extends over 13 amino acids. Trimming took 10 bases from V and 1 from J, leaving 13 bases between them. CDR3 loop: CANARGPNTEAFF. For the CDR3, the DNA is TGTGCCAACGCCAGGGGCCCGAACACTGAAGCTTTCTTT.

This clonotype showed up many times. The CDR3 DNA follows: TGTGCCAGCAGTTTCACTTCCTATGAGCAGTTCTTC. Protein: CASSFTSYEQFF. The chain combines TRBV12-3 or TRBV12-4 with TRBJ2-1; no clear D gene. The CDR3 is 12 residues long. V lost 3 bases and J lost 8, with 8 bases in between.

In its sample, this clonotype was seen many times. The V call is TRBV2, the J call TRBJ1-5; TRBD1 aligns across 9 bases. The CDR3 loop spans 15 amino acids. V shed 6 bases, J shed 4 bases, and the junction held 7 bases outside the gene matches. The germline CDR1 and CDR2 sequences are SNHLY and FYNNEI. CDR3 coding DNA: TGTGCCAGCAGGATGACAGGGGGGAATAATCAGCCCCAGCATTTT. This sequence encodes CASRMTGGNNQPQHF.

This clonotype has ten or more counts. The chain has TRBV6-1 and TRBJ1-5; D possibly corresponds to TRBD1 (5 bases). The CDR3 runs to 16 residues. The V gene's germline CDR1 is MNHNS and CDR2 SASEGT. V lost 5 bases to trimming and J lost 1 base, with 15 bases between them. The CDR3 DNA reads TGTGCCAGCAGTCCCGGGACCAAACAAAGCAATCAGCCCCAGCATTTT. Its translation: CASSPGTKQSNQPQHF.

This clonotype was detected many times. This chain links TRBV10-3 with TRBJ2-5, with no clear D. This CDR3 has 11 residues. V was trimmed by 3 bases and J by 4 bases, leaving 3 bases between them. Germline V gene data show CDR1 as ENHRY and CDR2 as SYGVKD. CDR3 bases: TGTGCCATCAGTGACCCAGAGACCCAGTACTTC. Encoded protein: CAISDPETQYF.

This rearrangement joins TRBV9 to TRBJ1-3, with D possibly TRBD1 on 5 matching bases. Per germline, CDR1 SGDLS and CDR2 YYNGEE. Trimming took 2 bases from V and 0 from J, leaving 15 bases between them. The CDR3 runs to 17 residues. CDR3 loop: CASSVGGDLSSGNTIYF. The CDR3 nucleotides read TGTGCCAGCAGCGTCGGAGGGGACCTTTCCTCTGGAAACACCATATATTTT.

On this clonotype itself: A read error is possible here, since a much larger clone lies one base away. The CDR3 DNA is TGTGCCAGCAGTTCCTCTGGGACAGGGGTCACTGAAGCTTTCTTT. This encodes CASSSSGTGVTEAFF. V usage is TRBV27 and J usage is TRBJ1-1, with TRBD1 matching 10 bases. The CDR3 is 15 residues long. The J segment lost 4 bases and the V segment lost 4 bases, leaving 6 bases of the junction unmatched. Germline V gives CDR1 MNHEY, CDR2 SMNVEV (reference sequence).

The rearrangement joins TRBV7-6 to TRBJ2-5, with 9 bases fitting TRBD1. Germline CDR1 and CDR2: SGHVS and FNYEAQ. The CDR3 consists of 19 residues. J lost 3 bases, V lost 4 bases, and 18 bases had no gene match. The CDR3 sequence is CASSSRIQDRGVWEETQYF. The CDR3 coding sequence is TGTGCCAGCAGCTCACGTATCCAGGACAGGGGAGTTTGGGAAGAGACCCAGTACTTC.

This clonotype was counted at least ten times. The chain links TRBV7-9 to TRBJ2-5, with D perhaps assigned TRBD1 or TRBD2 (6 bases each). The CDR3 consists of 17 residues. V lost 1 base to trimming and J lost 3 bases, with 18 bases between them. In germline, CDR1 is SEHNR, CDR2 FQNEAQ (reference sequence). DNA of the CDR3: TGTGCCAGCAGCTTAGAGGGGGGTCCTGGTATAGAAGAGACCCAGTACTTC. Protein product: CASSLEGGPGIEETQYF.

This clonotype was seen many times. The rearrangement joins TRBV13 to TRBJ2-3, with 8 bases identical to TRBD2. V was clipped by 2 bases and J by 3 bases; unmatched bases: 4. The CDR3 loop spans 15 amino acids. Per the germline V gene, CDR1 is PRHDT and CDR2 is FYEKMQ (reference sequence). CDR3 sequence reads: CASSLIGGRTDTQYF. CDR3 in DNA: TGTGCCAGCAGCTTAATTGGCGGGAGGACAGATACGCAGTATTTT.

This clonotype was seen only a few times. CDR3 loop: CATRILSTDTQYF. CDR3 coding DNA: TGTGCCACCAGGATTCTATCCACAGATACGCAGTATTTT. The V gene is TRBV15, the J gene TRBJ2-3; D gene ambiguous. The CDR3 runs 13 residues. Trimming took 6 bases from V and 2 from J, leaving 9 bases between them. Germline CDR1 reads LNHNV; CDR2 reads YYDKDF (reference sequence).

This clonotype was counted at least ten times. This chain connects TRBV20-1 to TRBJ2-7, with a weak D call TRBD1 (5 bases). Germline V lookup: CDR1 DFQATT, CDR2 SNEGSKA (reference sequence). The CDR3 is 13 amino acids. The V end lost 2 bases, the J end lost 4 bases, and 12 bases lay between the germline ends. The CDR3 DNA follows: TGCAGTGCTAGACCCAGTGGGGCGTACGAGCAGTACTTC. Its translation: CSARPSGAYEQYF.

This clonotype has a count of ten or more. This sequence joins TRBV10-3 and TRBJ2-3, with 14 bases fitting TRBD2. V was pared by 6 bases and J by 4 bases, with 12 bases of the junction left unmatched. This CDR3 is 18 amino acids long. Germline CDR1 reads ENHRY; CDR2 reads SYGVKD. The CDR3, as DNA: TGTGCCATCAGACCGGGACTAGCGGGAGCAGGAATCTCAGATACGCAGTATTTT. It specifies CAIRPGLAGAGISDTQYF.

This clonotype was observed at least ten times. The V call is TRBV12-3 or TRBV12-4, the J call TRBJ2-6, with 7 bases matching TRBD1. V was pared by 6 bases and J by 4 bases, with 6 bases of the junction left unmatched. This CDR3 has 15 amino acids. The CDR3 region has the DNA TGTGCCAGCAGCGGACAGGACCTCGGGGCCAACGTCCTGACTTTC. Translation: CASSGQDLGANVLTF.

The table lists this clonotype with many counts. This chain links TRBV28 with TRBJ2-5; D could derive from TRBD1 or TRBD2 (5 bases each). Germline V lookup: CDR1 MDHEN, CDR2 SYDVKM. Trimming cost V 6 bases and J 2 bases, with 13 bases left between them. The CDR3 is 14 residues long. The CDR3 spells CASSARDGQETQYF. CDR3 in DNA: TGTGCCAGCAGCGCAAGGGACGGTCAAGAGACCCAGTACTTC.

This clonotype was seen a handful of times. The chain combines TRBV6-2 or TRBV6-3 with TRBJ2-1; 7 positions match TRBD2. There are 15 residues in the CDR3. J gave up 3 bases and V 6 bases, and 8 bases lay outside the gene matches. Germline V gene data show CDR1 as MNHEY and CDR2 as SVGEGT. CDR3 DNA: TGTGCCAGCAGGGGGCTAGCGGACATCTACAATGAGCAGTTCTTC. The encoded protein is CASRGLADIYNEQFF.

This clonotype came up many times. The chain employs TRBV12-3 or TRBV12-4 and TRBJ2-1, with a possible D match to TRBD1 (5 bases). The CDR3 is 13 residues long. V was pared by 1 base and J by 7 bases, with 8 bases between. CDR3 bases: TGTGCCAGCAGTTTAGGCAGGGAAAATGAGCAGTTCTTC. Encoded protein: CASSLGRENEQFF.

The chain couples TRBV9 to TRBJ1-2, with 9 positions matching TRBD1. Germline CDR1 and CDR2: SGDLS and YYNGEE. The CDR3 is 15 residues long. The V segment lost 3 bases and the J segment 1 base; nucleotides outside the gene matches: 4. This chain's CDR3 is CASSDHRGLNYGYTF. The CDR3 DNA reads as TGTGCCAGCAGCGACCACAGGGGGCTTAACTATGGCTACACCTTC.

The sample holds many counts of this clonotype. The chain links TRBV11-3 to TRBJ2-3; weak D call: TRBD2 (5 bases). V was shortened by 5 bases and J by 2 bases, with 8 bases between the two germline ends. Germline CDR1 SGHNT, CDR2 YENEEA. The CDR3 has 13 residues. The CDR3 is CASSPGNTDTQYF. The DNA of the CDR3 is TGTGCCAGCAGCCCCGGGAACACAGATACGCAGTATTTT.